This TCR beta chain appears in the sequencing data of a study of blood T cell repertoires in COVID-19 (dated by TCRdb to 2018 to 2021). Describing the broader study: Samples covering the acute and convalescent phases of COVID-19 were provided by collaborators in the United States, Italy and Spain. The prospective study material was composed of cDNA or gDNA derived from T cells, B-cell-depleted T cells, or PBMCs. The repertoires were made available in a free public database intended to serve as a resource for research on the immune response to SARS-CoV-2. Nearly every sample came with metadata listing a de-identified subject ID, COVID-19 status, age in years and sex. Where available, HLA class I and class II types were obtained from metadata supplied by the sample provider rather than from assay-based typing. Subjects who had been exposed to COVID-19, were actively infected with it, or had recovered from it provided the deeply sampled blood TCRbeta repertoires that made up the dataset. The samples were drawn from two sources: the first 160 participants of the ongoing ImmuneRACE study, and 1,000 to 1,500 subjects contributed by 6 global collaborators.

Beyond this particular receptor, the publication reports: How much clinical and demographic metadata was included differed by source and by participant, and the metadata was provided uncurated.

About this clone: Its cognate antigen has yet to be identified. No per-base quality is available; no much larger clone lies one base away.

Whole blood was collected in K2EDTA tubes by collaborating institutions according to the institutions' own protocols. For TCRbeta analysis, collaborator samples were shipped as frozen whole blood, as isolated PBMCs, or as DNA extracted from either sample type. TCRbeta CDR3 regions were amplified from genomic DNA using the immunoSEQ Assay, a bias-controlled multiplex PCR. The authors processed their data as follows. The number of nucleated cells in each sample was estimated by amplification of reference gene primers within the assay. To quantify the absolute abundance of each unique TCRbeta CDR3 rearrangement, sequence reads were collapsed and filtered. For each sample, productive Simpson clonality was calculated by taking the square root of Simpson's diversity index across productive rearrangements. TCRdb took this table from immuneACCESS and kept in-frame rearrangements with V and J called. Such tables lack part of the clones; where checked against another copy, unresolved V genes explain under half of the gap, and the rest is unexplained. V and J calls and clone size follow that table, whereas D and trimming were derived from the DNA. The sample yields tens of thousands of clones; about 88% were counted once. More than 4% of the sample rests with the top ten.

This receptor was taken from a human donor in a cohort sampled during active COVID-19. The sample taken for sequencing was peripheral blood.

The CDR3 protein: CASSRQVPETQYF. The nucleotide sequence reads as follows: TGTGCCAGCAGCCGTCAGGTCCCGGAGACCCAGTACTTC. The V and J genes are TRBV28 and TRBJ2-5, with an unclear D gene assignment. Trimming takes 6 bases from V and 5 bases from J, and the germline ends sit 13 bases apart. Its CDR3 holds 13 amino acids, cysteine through phenylalanine. CDR3 DNA only is kept here, 39 bases in frame from base 1. The germline V gene specifies MDHEN as CDR1 and SYDVKM as CDR2.